These 30 T cell receptor beta chains were all obtained from the same sample, sequenced in a study of CD8 T cells in Susac syndrome. RNA in amounts of about 0.5 to 1 ug was reverse transcribed with random hexamers. TCRdb used MiXCR to reprocess the immunoSEQ multiplex PCR reads, holding one entry per CDR3 protein. This sample has some 300,000 distinct CDR3 sequences, with approximately 85% found just once. The sample consisted of CD8+ T cells from PBMCs. The source of these receptors is a human donor with multiple sclerosis.

The J gene is TRBJ2-1, the V gene TRBV5-1; no definite D call. This CDR3 has 14 amino acids. Between the trimmed V and J ends, which lost 1 base and 3 bases, there was a span of 8 bases. The V gene's germline CDR1 is SGHRS and CDR2 YFSETQ. The CDR3 DNA sequence: TGCGCCAGCAGCTTGACGAGAGGCTACAATGAGCAGTTCTTC. The encoded protein is CASSLTRGYNEQFF.

This chain links TRBV19 with TRBJ1-2; the match to TRBD1 covers 8 bases. After removal of 5 bases from V and 4 bases from J, the junction contained 12 bases not matched to a gene. Germline loops: CDR1 LNHDA, CDR2 SQIVND (reference sequence). This CDR3 comprises 16 residues. The CDR3 loop reads CASSSMDRVEGYGYTF. The CDR3 DNA reads as TGTGCCAGTAGTTCCATGGACAGGGTAGAAGGCTATGGCTACACCTTC.

The chain carries TRBV11-2 and TRBJ1-4; D is ambiguous. There are 14 residues in the CDR3. From germline, CDR1 is SGHAT and CDR2 FQNNGV. Trimming cost V 7 bases and J 5 bases, with 14 bases left between them. The chain's CDR3 is CASTPGETNEKLFF. CDR3 coding DNA: TGTGCCAGCACCCCCGGGGAGACAAATGAAAAACTGTTTTTT.

The chain has TRBV6-5 and TRBJ1-4, with D possibly TRBD1 on 5 matching bases. The CDR3 is made up of 15 amino acids. From germline, CDR1 is MNHEY and CDR2 SVGAGI. V gave up 5 bases and J gave up 10 bases, with 20 bases separating them. CDR3 residues: CASSTDSPSHGKLFF. The CDR3 region has the DNA TGTGCCAGCAGTACCGACAGTCCCTCGCATGGAAAACTGTTTTTT.

The chain links TRBV29-1 to TRBJ1-2, with D possibly being TRBD1 (5 bases). Germline CDR1 is SQVTM and CDR2 is ANQGSEA. V lost 1 base and J lost 5, with 5 bases in between. The CDR3 contains 11 residues. In DNA form, the CDR3 reads TGCAGCGTTGAAGGGGGGTATGGCTACACCTTC. Its protein is CSVEGGYGYTF.

In the case of this clonotype: One end of the junction varies from germline; a read error may be responsible. This chain joins TRBV7-9 and TRBJ2-1, with TRBD2 as a possible D gene (7 bases). The CDR3 has 15 residues. Germline CDR1 SEHNR, CDR2 FQNEAQ (reference sequence). The DNA for the CDR3 is TGTGCCAGCAAAAGGGAGGGGGGGCCCGGCAATGGGCAGTTCTTC. Amino acids: CASKREGGPGNGQFF.

The CDR3 sequence is CASSQEGLVGETQYF. The CDR3 DNA reads as TGTGCCAGCAGCCAAGAAGGCCTAGTGGGAGAGACCCAGTACTTC. This chain joins TRBV14 and TRBJ2-5; D unclear. Between the trimmed V and J ends, which lost 0 bases and 4 bases, there was a span of 12 bases. Germline V gene sequence: CDR1 SGHDN, CDR2 FVKESK. The CDR3 contains 15 residues.

The chain uses TRBV10-3 and TRBJ1-5, with unresolved D. V was clipped by 11 bases and J by 1 base, with 12 bases between them. The length of the CDR3 is 13 residues. CDR1 is ENHRY, CDR2 SYGVKD, per germline. The chain's CDR3 is CASWTGSNQPQHF. For the CDR3, the DNA is TGTGCCTCATGGACTGGGAGCAATCAGCCCCAGCATTTT.

This chain uses TRBV7-3 with TRBJ2-1; 11 nucleotides match TRBD2. V shed 5 bases and J 8 bases; nucleotides not matched to a gene: 11. Per germline, CDR1 SGHTA and CDR2 FQGTGA. This CDR3 contains 16 residues. In DNA, the CDR3 is TGTGCCAGCAGCCGAGATACTAGCGGGAGCAGGGATGAGCAGTTCTTC. It translates to CASSRDTSGSRDEQFF.

The chain carries TRBV28 and TRBJ2-1; TRBD2 aligns across 16 bases. Germline V gives CDR1 MDHEN, CDR2 SYDVKM. This CDR3 contains 18 residues. V lost 2 bases, J lost 8 bases, and 9 bases stayed unmatched. CDR3 nucleotides: TGTGCCAGCAGTTTAACGGGACTAGCGGGAGGGCCTCGGGATGAGCAGTTCTTC. This encodes CASSLTGLAGGPRDEQFF.

In its sample, this clonotype was seen once. The V call is TRBV19, the J call TRBJ1-1; D remains ambiguous. The V end lost 2 bases, the J end lost 7 bases, and 5 bases lay between the germline ends. This CDR3 contains 11 residues. Germline V lookup: CDR1 LNHDA, CDR2 SQIVND (reference sequence). CDR3 protein: CASSISHEAFF. Here the CDR3 DNA reads TGTGCCAGTAGTATAAGCCATGAAGCTTTCTTT.

The V gene is TRBV6-5, the J gene TRBJ2-7; 11 nucleotides agree with TRBD2. CDR3 length: 15 residues. V shed 2 bases, J shed 3 bases, and the junction held 3 bases outside the gene matches. CDR1 MNHEY and CDR2 SVGAGI come from the germline V gene. The CDR3 loop is CASSYLGLAVYEQYF. In DNA, the CDR3 is TGTGCCAGCAGTTACCTGGGACTAGCGGTCTACGAGCAGTACTTC.

CDR3 in DNA: TGTGCCAGCAGACCATACCACAGACAAGCCTACGAGCAGTACTTC. It specifies CASRPYHRQAYEQYF. The chain is built from TRBV6-5 and TRBJ2-7; D is ambiguous. There are 15 residues in the CDR3. V dropped 6 bases and J dropped 2 bases, with 17 bases sitting between them. From germline, CDR1 is MNHEY and CDR2 SVGAGI.

V and J are TRBV5-4 and TRBJ2-3, with no clear D. Germline loops: CDR1 SGHNT, CDR2 YYREEE (reference sequence). The CDR3 is 14 residues long. Trimming shortened V by 1 base and J by 2 bases, and 8 bases separated the two germline ends. The CDR3 sequence is CASSLSDTTDTQYF. The CDR3 DNA sequence: TGTGCCAGCAGCTTGAGCGACACCACAGATACGCAGTATTTT.

The chain uses TRBV27 and TRBJ2-3, with D hard to call. V lost 5 bases and J lost 4, with 13 bases in between. This CDR3 has 14 residues. Germline CDR1 MNHEY, CDR2 SMNVEV (reference sequence). CDR3 region: CASSPMTPSDTQYF. The CDR3 DNA reads TGTGCCAGCAGTCCAATGACCCCATCAGATACGCAGTATTTT.

This chain links TRBV19 with TRBJ2-2, with 9 nucleotides matching TRBD2. Trimming removed 5 bases from V and 7 bases from J; junction bases left unmatched: 14. The CDR3 totals 17 residues. Germline V gene sequence: CDR1 LNHDA, CDR2 SQIVND (reference sequence). CDR3 coding DNA: TGTGCCAGTAGTGAGACTAGCGGATGGAGGACGGTCGGGGAGCTGTTTTTT. Translating gives CASSETSGWRTVGELFF. Full variable domain (rest looked up from reference TRBV19 and TRBJ2-2): DGGITQSPKYLFRKEGQNVTLSCEQNLNHDAMYWYRQDPGQGLRLIYYSQIVNDFQKGDIAEGYSVSREKKESFPLTVTSAQKNPTAFYLCASSETSGWRTVGELFFGEGSRLTVL.

J is TRBJ1-1 and V is TRBV4-2, with TRBD1 as a possible D gene (6 bases). V was clipped by 0 bases and J by 4 bases, with 9 bases between them. Per germline, CDR1 LGHNA and CDR2 YNFKEQ. This CDR3 has 14 amino acids. The CDR3 sequence is CASSQEVGGTEAFF. CDR3 sequence (DNA): TGTGCCAGCAGCCAAGAAGTAGGGGGCACTGAAGCTTTCTTT.

This clonotype occurred once. CDR3 in DNA: TGTGCCAGCAGTTACTCGACAGCATCCGATCAGCCCCAGCATTTT. Translation: CASSYSTASDQPQHF. This chain links TRBV6-5 with TRBJ1-5; the D gene is possibly TRBD1 (5 bases). Trimming took off 0 bases at V and 5 bases at J, with 11 bases between the two ends. CDR3 length: 15 amino acids. Germline CDR1 is MNHEY and CDR2 is SVGAGI.

The V and J genes are TRBV29-1 and TRBJ2-2, with D possibly being TRBD1 (6 bases). Trimming stripped 4 bases from V and 1 base from J, with 10 bases between. The CDR3 length is 14 residues. Germline CDR1 and CDR2: SQVTM and ANQGSEA. Here the CDR3 DNA reads TGCAGCGTTGTAGGGGGATTGAACACCGGGGAGCTGTTTTTT. Its protein product is CSVVGGLNTGELFF.

This chain connects TRBV30 to TRBJ1-2, with D uncertain. Deletions cut 1 base from V and 4 bases from J, with 13 bases between. The length of the CDR3 is 14 residues. Germline lookup yields CDR1 GTSNPN and CDR2 SVGIG (reference sequence). This CDR3 is CAWSALDRFYGYTF. The DNA of the CDR3 is TGTGCCTGGAGTGCCTTGGACCGGTTCTATGGCTACACCTTC.

This clonotype came up once. J is TRBJ2-4 and V is TRBV19; TRBD1 or TRBD2 may be the D gene (5 bases each). The CDR3 length is 15 residues. V lost 5 bases, J lost 1 base, and 12 bases lay in between. The germline V gene has CDR1 LNHDA and CDR2 SQIVND (reference sequence). The CDR3 region has the DNA TGTGCCAGTAGTCCGCTGTGGGGGGCCAAAAACATTCAGTACTTC. It codes for CASSPLWGAKNIQYF.

The chain has TRBV20-1 and TRBJ1-3; D might be TRBD1 (5 bases). V dropped 1 base and J dropped 6 bases, with 19 bases sitting between them. The CDR3 runs to 16 residues. Germline CDR1 DFQATT, CDR2 SNEGSKA (reference sequence). The CDR3 coding sequence is TGCAGTGCTAGAGTTATGGGACCCACCCGTGTAAACACCATATATTTT. It codes for CSARVMGPTRVNTIYF.

The chain is built from TRBV28 and TRBJ2-3; 7 bases are shared with TRBD2. V shed 7 bases and J 4 bases; nucleotides not matched to a gene: 23. The CDR3 is 19 residues long. Germline CDR1 reads MDHEN; CDR2 reads SYDVKM. CDR3: CASTQGLSTSWDNPDTQYF. The CDR3 coding sequence is TGTGCCAGCACTCAGGGACTATCTACAAGTTGGGATAACCCAGATACGCAGTATTTT.

J is TRBJ1-1 and V is TRBV19, with D unresolved. Germline loops: CDR1 LNHDA, CDR2 SQIVND (reference sequence). The CDR3 length is 15 residues. The V end was cut by 2 bases, the J end by 6 bases, with 16 bases between. In nucleotides, the CDR3 is TGTGCCAGTAGTATAAGTTCAGGCGCCCGGGCTGAAGCTTTCTTT. Translated, it gives CASSISSGARAEAFF.

The chain employs TRBV18 and TRBJ1-1; D ambiguous. The CDR3 is 12 residues long. The V gene's germline CDR1 is KGHSH and CDR2 LQKENI. The V end was cut by 3 bases, the J end by 4 bases, with 6 bases between. Here the CDR3 DNA reads TGTGCCAGCTCACCGGCTGGCACTGAAGCTTTCTTT. Encoded protein: CASSPAGTEAFF.

The rearrangement joins TRBV20-1 to TRBJ2-1, with 11 nucleotides matching TRBD2. CDR1 is DFQATT, CDR2 SNEGSKA, per germline (reference sequence). The CDR3 is 15 residues long. Losses at the gene ends were 3 bases for V and 4 bases for J; bases not matched to a gene: 5. As DNA, the CDR3 is TGCAGTGCTAGGTCCCCTAGCGGGAGGTACAATGAGCAGTTCTTC. Protein: CSARSPSGRYNEQFF.

This chain uses TRBV19 with TRBJ2-1, with D perhaps given as TRBD1 or TRBD2 (5 bases each). Trimming shortened V by 5 bases and J by 4 bases, and 27 bases separated the two germline ends. Per germline, CDR1 LNHDA and CDR2 SQIVND (reference sequence). This CDR3 contains 19 residues. DNA for the CDR3: TGTGCCAGTAGTTCGTCATCCAAAGCCCGGGGCGAGATTTACAATGAGCAGTTCTTC. Its protein is CASSSSSKARGEIYNEQFF.

The chain is built from TRBV27 and TRBJ1-2, with 8 bases matching TRBD1. Trimming took 5 bases from V and 3 from J; bases not matched to a gene: 11. The CDR3 runs 16 residues. CDR1 MNHEY and CDR2 SMNVEV come from the germline V gene (reference sequence). The CDR3 protein is CASSISWTGSHYGYTF. The CDR3 DNA reads as TGTGCCAGCAGTATTTCCTGGACAGGGAGCCACTATGGCTACACCTTC.

The chain uses TRBV6-5 and TRBJ2-7; 9 bases are shared with TRBD1. The length of the CDR3 is 14 residues. V trimming: 5 bases; J trimming: 5 bases; junction bases outside the gene matches: 7. The germline gives CDR1 MNHEY, CDR2 SVGAGI. CDR3 sequence: CASSNGQGRDEQYF. CDR3 bases: TGTGCCAGCAGTAATGGACAGGGGAGGGACGAGCAGTACTTC.

J is TRBJ2-1 and V is TRBV27; 9 bases align to TRBD2. This CDR3 spans 14 amino acids. Germline loops: CDR1 MNHEY, CDR2 SMNVEV (reference sequence). After removal of 7 bases from V and 4 bases from J, the junction contained 5 bases not matched to a gene. The DNA for the CDR3 is TGTGCCAGCAAAGCGGGAGGTGTTTACAATGAGCAGTTCTTC. Translated: CASKAGGVYNEQFF.